This section outlines one T cell receptor beta chain sequence together with its context. The clone's antigen remains unknown. Per-base qualities were not stored, and no clone one base away is much larger. The immunoSEQ Assay was the method used to sequence TCRbeta CDR3 regions. After extraction, genomic DNA underwent amplification by bias-controlled multiplex PCR, followed by high-throughput sequencing. The original pipeline was this. To quantify the absolute abundance of every unique TCRbeta CDR3 region, sequences were collapsed and filtered. T cell fraction was estimated by normalizing TCRbeta template counts to usable DNA, with usable DNA measured through amplification of reference genes found in all nucleated cells. Repertoire TCRs were annotated as SARS-CoV-2-specific when V gene, CDR3 amino acid sequence and J gene were exactly matched to a known reactive TCR set. The reference SARS-CoV-2 TCR set was obtained from MIRA and was filtered for enrichment in COVID-19-positive ImmuneCODE repertoires, whereby public or cross-reactive TCRs were removed. Based on the MIRA antigens, annotated TCRs were further analysed at the level of specific ORF or position within ORF. Depth was the summed frequency of annotated unique rearrangements, while breadth was defined as annotated unique rearrangements over total unique productive rearrangements. TCR breadth was compared between groups using two-sided Wilcoxon rank-sum tests. TCRdb re-hosts the immuneACCESS table, in-frame sequences only. Its copies lack some clones; in the studies checked, an unresolved V gene accounts for under half of them, and the cause for the rest is not known. Clonal size and the V and J genes are those of that table, whereas D and trimming came from the DNA. The sample profile shows about 350,000 clones; roughly 90% of them were found once. The ten largest clonotypes hold approximately 5.9% of the sample.

These data originate in a study of Ad26.COV2.S vaccination and SARS-CoV-2 variants (dated by TCRdb to 2020 to 2023). Study-wide context: Vaccine-arm donors came from COV1001, a multicentre, randomized, double-blind, placebo-controlled phase I-IIa trial of Ad26.COV2.S in healthy adults. Ad26.COV2.S was administered intramuscularly at 5 x 10^10 or 1 x 10^11 viral particles, either as a single shot or as two shots given 56 days apart. Sequencing of the TCRbeta repertoire served to evaluate the specificity and breadth of SARS-CoV-2-reactive T cell receptors following Ad26.COV2.S vaccination. The TCR-sequenced set comprised about 32 samples: around 20 Ad26.COV2.S vaccine recipients, 5 placebo recipients and 8 SARS-CoV-2 convalescent individuals. Trial participants were randomized into five groups of five, in which low-dose or high-dose Ad26.COV2.S was given once or twice, or placebo was given on both occasions. Investigators remained blinded to trial group allocation during experiments and outcome assessment. Beyond this particular receptor, the publication reports: Vaccine and placebo recipients had comparable non-spike TCR breadth, which fits with the vaccine containing only spike. After vaccination, substantial breadth of spike-specific CD8+ and CD4+ T cell responses was reported. Comparing responses between vaccine doses or regimens was not something the study was powered to do. Higher spike-specific TCR breadth was observed in Ad26.COV2.S recipients than in placebo recipients (P = 0.0014). The authors noted that total T cell responses may have been underestimated by the TCR breadth and depth analyses.

The treatment or condition label here, explained by the study, means: 15 to 20 received Ad26.COV2.S at low or high dose, single or two shots; roughly five received placebo; per-sample allocation not given. Repertoires of vaccine and placebo recipients were sequenced from samples collected on day 63 after the first injection. In Cohort 1b, more than 20 adults aged 18-55 years were enrolled at a single site in Boston, USA, between 29 July and 7 August 2020. Ad26.COV2.S was a replication-incompetent adenovirus type 26 vector expressing a prefusion-stabilized SARS-CoV-2 spike protein from the original Wuhan strain. According to the germline V gene, CDR1 reads MDHEN and CDR2 reads SYDVKM. From cysteine to phenylalanine, the CDR3 is 14 amino acids long. The kept DNA is CDR3 alone, 42 bases in frame from the first base. Clipping removes 10 bases from V and 8 bases from J, with 12 as the unmatched junction base count.

This sample comprised peripheral blood, obtained in a trial of Ad26.COV2.S vaccine versus placebo. This TCR came from a person between 18 and 60 years old who received the Ad26.COV2.S COVID-19 vaccine or a placebo. The chain couples TRBV28 to TRBJ2-1, with 9 bases in between that match TRBD1. The CDR3 reads CAISEGTGNDEQFF. The nucleotides are TGTGCCATTTCGGAAGGGACAGGGAACGATGAGCAGTTCTTC.